The 27 T cell receptor beta chains presented below share a single source sample, sequenced in a study of blood T cell repertoires in COVID-19. The data were produced by immunoSEQ multiplex PCR, yet TCRdb's version contains in-frame clones alone and is incomplete. Among about 140,000 clones listed, 78% were seen once. Sequencing was performed on PBMCs or T cells enriched from blood (not recorded which). All receptors come from a woman aged 45-65 years who had recovered from COVID-19.

This sequence joins TRBV27 and TRBJ2-5; 9 nucleotides match TRBD2. The J segment lost 3 bases and the V segment lost 7 bases, leaving 12 bases of the junction unmatched. Germline assignment: CDR1 MNHEY and CDR2 SMNVEV (reference sequence). This CDR3 region has 16 residues. The CDR3 DNA reads as TGTGCCAGCACCCTCACTGGGGCTAGCGGGGAAGAGACCCAGTACTTC. This gives the protein CASTLTGASGEETQYF.

This clone has a single count. The chain combines TRBV18 with TRBJ1-6; 10 bases line up with TRBD1. Germline values: CDR1 KGHSH, CDR2 LQKENI. The CDR3 covers 15 residues. With V trimmed by 5 bases and J by 5 bases, 3 bases remained unmatched. The CDR3 reads CASSAGTGDNSPLHF. The CDR3 DNA sequence: TGTGCCAGCTCAGCTGGGACAGGGGATAATTCACCCCTCCACTTT.

V is TRBV2 and J is TRBJ2-5; 11 bases fit TRBD2. CDR1 SNHLY and CDR2 FYNNEI come from the germline V gene. V was pared by 5 bases and J by 2 bases, with 7 bases of the junction left unmatched. The CDR3 spans 16 residues. The CDR3, as DNA: TGTGCCAGCAGTTTCGCACTAGCGGGGGAGCAAGAGACCCAGTACTTC. Its translation is CASSFALAGEQETQYF.

This chain joins TRBV2 and TRBJ2-5; 8 nucleotides agree with TRBD1. The germline V gene has CDR1 SNHLY and CDR2 FYNNEI. This CDR3 contains 13 residues. With V trimmed by 7 bases and J by 4 bases, 5 bases remained unmatched. The CDR3 loop is CASTGGAGETQYF. The CDR3, as DNA: TGTGCCAGCACAGGGGGCGCGGGAGAGACCCAGTACTTC.

V gene TRBV27 combines with J gene TRBJ2-5; D ambiguous. CDR3 length: 11 residues. The germline gives CDR1 MNHEY, CDR2 SMNVEV (reference sequence). V dropped 10 bases and J dropped 5 bases, with 11 bases sitting between them. This CDR3 reads CATRTGETQYF. The DNA of the CDR3 is TGTGCCACCAGAACCGGGGAGACCCAGTACTTC.

The genes are TRBV9 and TRBJ2-1, with D maybe TRBD2 (6 bases). CDR3 size: 15 residues. Germline CDR1 and CDR2: SGDLS and YYNGEE. V gave up 0 bases and J gave up 5 bases, with 12 bases separating them. The CDR3 is CASSVEGRLNNEQFF. In nucleotides, the CDR3 is TGTGCCAGCAGCGTAGAAGGGAGGCTCAACAATGAGCAGTTCTTC.

This chain connects TRBV28 to TRBJ1-5; 10 bases line up with TRBD1. The CDR3 loop spans 16 amino acids. The J segment lost 2 bases and the V segment lost 5 bases, leaving 6 bases of the junction unmatched. Germline V lookup: CDR1 MDHEN, CDR2 SYDVKM. The CDR3 DNA reads TGTGCCAGCAGTCCAGGACAGGGGGATGGCAATCAGCCCCAGCATTTT. As protein: CASSPGQGDGNQPQHF.

The rearrangement uses TRBV9 and TRBJ2-2, with D tentatively TRBD2 (6 bases). Germline V lookup: CDR1 SGDLS, CDR2 YYNGEE. The germline V and J ends were trimmed by 3 bases and 7 bases, with 16 bases remaining between them. The CDR3 extends over 15 amino acids. CDR3 DNA sequence: TGTGCCAGCAGCGCCCGGGGAGGTTTCGGCGGGGAGCTGTTTTTT. It specifies CASSARGGFGGELFF. The complete variable domain, with remaining parts taken from reference TRBV9 and TRBJ2-2, reads DSGVTQTPKHLITATGQRVTLRCSPRSGDLSVYWYQQSLDQGLQFLIQYYNGEERAKGNILERFSAQQFPDLHSELNLSSLELGDSALYFCASSARGGFGGELFFGEGSRLTVL.

Only one count was recorded for this clone. The chain employs TRBV6-5 and TRBJ1-1; D may be TRBD1 (5 bases). The CDR3 has 13 residues. Trimming cost V 8 bases and J 1 base, with 11 bases left between them. Germline loops: CDR1 MNHEY, CDR2 SVGAGI. The CDR3 spells CASSRQPNTEAFF. Here the CDR3 DNA reads TGTGCCAGCTCACGACAGCCGAACACTGAAGCTTTCTTT.

This clone has just a few counts. This rearrangement joins TRBV28 to TRBJ1-2; D ambiguous. This CDR3 comprises 16 residues. V was cut by 5 bases and J by 4 bases, with 20 bases left in between. Germline-derived CDR1 and CDR2 are MDHEN and SYDVKM. The CDR3 loop reads CASSVAETTALYGYTF. CDR3 bases: TGTGCCAGCAGTGTGGCCGAGACAACGGCCCTCTATGGCTACACCTTC.

The chain couples TRBV4-1 to TRBJ1-1; the D gene is possibly TRBD1 (5 bases). In germline, CDR1 is MGHRA, CDR2 YSYEKL. Trimming took 4 bases from V and 2 from J, leaving 14 bases between them. The CDR3 has 15 amino acids. The CDR3 region is CASSPVRELNTEAFF. In nucleotides, the CDR3 is TGCGCCAGCAGCCCCGTCAGGGAACTTAACACTGAAGCTTTCTTT.

V is TRBV28 and J is TRBJ1-2; a possible D gene is TRBD1 (6 bases). CDR1 MDHEN and CDR2 SYDVKM come from the germline V gene. V was pared by 7 bases and J by 4 bases, with 10 bases between. This CDR3 comprises 12 residues. The CDR3 loop is CASTGGAYGYTF. CDR3 DNA: TGTGCCAGCACGGGGGGGGCCTATGGCTACACCTTC.

The rearrangement joins TRBV2 to TRBJ1-6, with D possibly being TRBD1 (5 bases). Trimming removed 2 bases from V and 4 bases from J, with 12 bases in between. Germline V gene lookup returns CDR1 SNHLY and CDR2 FYNNEI. The CDR3 totals 16 residues. The chain's CDR3 is CASSELGEEYNSPLHF. The CDR3, as DNA: TGTGCCAGCAGTGAATTGGGGGAGGAATATAATTCACCCCTCCACTTT.

The J gene is TRBJ1-4, the V gene TRBV4-1; D is undetermined. V lost 2 bases and J 0 bases, leaving 7 bases between the germline ends. This CDR3 has 15 amino acids. Germline assignment: CDR1 MGHRA and CDR2 YSYEKL. The CDR3 loop reads CASSQPGATNEKLFF. DNA of the CDR3: TGCGCCAGCAGCCAACCGGGAGCAACTAATGAAAAACTGTTTTTT.

This chain's CDR3 is CASSPLRDTQYF. In DNA form, the CDR3 reads TGTGCCAGCAGTCCACTCCGTGATACGCAGTATTTT. The chain uses TRBV6-2 or TRBV6-3 and TRBJ2-3; D remains ambiguous. This CDR3 contains 12 residues. V shed 5 bases and J shed 6 bases, with 9 bases lying between them. Germline loops: CDR1 MNHEY, CDR2 SVGEGT.

This clone occurred a few times. The rearrangement links TRBV2 to TRBJ2-3; TRBD2 might be the D (5 bases). The CDR3 has 14 residues. Looked up from germline, CDR1 is SNHLY and CDR2 is FYNNEI. V shed 5 bases and J shed 5 bases, with 14 bases lying between them. The CDR3 sequence is CASSTERRKDTQYF. DNA of the CDR3: TGTGCCAGCAGTACAGAGCGGAGGAAAGATACGCAGTATTTT. The full variable domain, with the rest looked up from reference TRBV2 and TRBJ2-3, is EPEVTQTPSHQVTQMGQEVILRCVPISNHLYFYWYRQILGQKVEFLVSFYNNEISEKSEIFDDQFSVERPDGSNFTLKIRSTKLEDSAMYFCASSTERRKDTQYFGPGTRLTVL.

The V call is TRBV4-2, the J call TRBJ2-1; 12 nucleotides match TRBD1. CDR3 size: 16 residues. Trimming removed 4 bases from V and 7 bases from J; junction bases left unmatched: 8. Germline V gene sequence: CDR1 LGHNA, CDR2 YNFKEQ. The DNA of the CDR3 is TGTGCCAGCAGCCTACGGGGACAGGGGGCGAAAAATGAGCAGTTCTTC. Encoded protein: CASSLRGQGAKNEQFF.

The rearrangement links TRBV19 to TRBJ2-2, with TRBD1 as a possible D gene (5 bases). There are 13 residues in the CDR3. V dropped 2 bases and J dropped 5 bases, with 6 bases sitting between them. Germline V lookup: CDR1 LNHDA, CDR2 SQIVND (reference sequence). The CDR3 loop reads CASSIRGTGELFF. The DNA for the CDR3 is TGTGCCAGTAGTATAAGGGGAACCGGGGAGCTGTTTTTT.

J is TRBJ1-1 and V is TRBV5-5; TRBD1 matches 8 bases. The length of the CDR3 is 13 residues. CDR1 is SGHKS, CDR2 YYEKEE, per germline (reference sequence). V was clipped by 2 bases and J by 5 bases; unmatched bases: 2. The CDR3 loop reads CASSFGQGTEAFF. In DNA, the CDR3 is TGTGCCAGCAGCTTCGGACAGGGTACTGAAGCTTTCTTT. Combining the CDR3 with reference TRBV5-5 and TRBJ1-1 gives the whole variable domain DAGVTQSPTHLIKTRGQQVTLRCSPISGHKSVSWYQQVLGQGPQFIFQYYEKEERGRGNFPDRFSARQFPNYSSELNVNALLLGDSALYLCASSFGQGTEAFFGQGTRLTVV.

CDR3 nucleotides: TGTGCCAGCAGCCCGGGACAGGGGTACACCGGGGAGCTGTTTTTT. Translated, it gives CASSPGQGYTGELFF. This chain uses TRBV2 with TRBJ2-2, with 10 positions matching TRBD1. V gave up 6 bases and J gave up 3 bases; unmatched junction bases: 4. CDR1 and CDR2 (germline): SNHLY, FYNNEI. The CDR3 contains 15 residues.

This clone was observed a handful of times. The chain has TRBV7-8 and TRBJ1-1; D is uncertain. Germline CDR1 SGHVS, CDR2 FQNEAQ. V gave up 1 base and J gave up 0 bases, with 9 bases separating them. The CDR3 is 15 amino acids. CDR3 in DNA: TGTGCCAGCAGCTTAGGGGCTGTCATGAACACTGAAGCTTTCTTT. It yields the protein CASSLGAVMNTEAFF.

The V and J genes are TRBV11-1 and TRBJ1-1; TRBD1 aligns across 7 bases. After removal of 6 bases from V and 1 base from J, the junction contained 8 bases not matched to a gene. CDR1 is SGHAT, CDR2 FQDESV, per germline (reference sequence). There are 15 residues in the CDR3. The CDR3 region has the DNA TGTGCCAGCAGAAATACAGGGGCGAGGAACACTGAAGCTTTCTTT. Its translation is CASRNTGARNTEAFF. The variable domain in full, with the rest retrieved from reference TRBV11-1 and TRBJ1-1, is EAEVAQSPRYKITEKSQAVAFWCDPISGHATLYWYRQILGQGPELLVQFQDESVVDDSQLPKDRFSAERLKGVDSTLKIQPAELGDSAMYLCASRNTGARNTEAFFGQGTRLTVV.

The chain links TRBV10-2 to TRBJ2-3, with D perhaps TRBD2 (6 bases). Trimming cost V 7 bases and J 7 bases, with 15 bases left between them. The CDR3 is 13 amino acids. Germline V lookup: CDR1 WSHSY, CDR2 SAAADI. The CDR3 is CASTWDFGNTQYF. DNA for the CDR3: TGCGCCAGCACCTGGGACTTTGGGAATACGCAGTATTTT.

J is TRBJ2-3 and V is TRBV24-1; D not certain. This CDR3 has 17 amino acids. V was pared by 1 base and J by 1 base, with 14 bases between. Germline CDR1 KGHDR, CDR2 SFDVKD. The CDR3: CATSDFWQTSGTDTQYF. CDR3 in DNA: TGTGCCACCAGTGATTTTTGGCAGACTTCTGGCACAGATACGCAGTATTTT.

The V call is TRBV4-1, the J call TRBJ1-1, with a weak D call TRBD1 (5 bases). Deletions cut 4 bases from V and 2 bases from J, with 14 bases between. The CDR3 has 15 residues. Germline V gene lookup returns CDR1 MGHRA and CDR2 YSYEKL. CDR3 protein: CASSLARQLNTEAFF. The CDR3 nucleotides read TGCGCCAGCAGCCTGGCGCGACAGCTTAACACTGAAGCTTTCTTT.

This chain connects TRBV10-2 to TRBJ1-5; a weak D match, TRBD1 (5 bases). The CDR3 contains 14 residues. Germline lookup yields CDR1 WSHSY and CDR2 SAAADI. The V end lost 2 bases, the J end lost 4 bases, and 9 bases lay between the germline ends. The DNA for the CDR3 is TGCGCCAGCAGTGAGGTCGGGGGGAATCAGCCCCAGCATTTT. Its translation is CASSEVGGNQPQHF.

The chain is built from TRBV11-2 and TRBJ2-7; the match to TRBD1 covers 8 bases. The germline V gene encodes CDR1 SGHAT and CDR2 FQNNGV. This CDR3 spans 16 amino acids. With V trimmed by 4 bases and J by 2 bases, 10 bases remained unmatched. The CDR3 DNA follows: TGTGCCAGCAGCTCGGGGACAGGACTCAACCCCTACGAGCAGTACGTC. This gives the protein CASSSGTGLNPYEQYV.